The rows below give T cell receptor beta chains drawn from one sample of a study of blood T cell repertoires in COVID-19. The method was immunoSEQ multiplex PCR; TCRdb's version includes in-frame clones alone and lacks a portion of them. The sample has some 56,000 clones, 70% to 75% seen once. Sequencing used peripheral blood. These receptors all stem from a woman between 45 and 65 years old with active or convalescent COVID-19. CDR3s include the opening cysteine and the closing phenylalanine or tryptophan. D genes are given only for firm matches. Not all rows give a size; the values are once, few, many and, for expanded clones, a class.

>TRBV27|16|once|TRBJ2-7|TRBD2
CASSWSGTSGTYEQYF
TGTGCCAGCAGCTGGTCTGGGACTAGCGGAACCTACGAGCAGTACTTC
>TRBV6-5|16|.|TRBJ2-7|TRBD2
CASSYSSGRSLYEQYF
TGTGCCAGCAGTTACTCCAGCGGGAGGTCCCTCTACGAGCAGTACTTC
>TRBV4-1|15|.|TRBJ1-2|.
CASSQASGVNYGYTF
TGCGCCAGCAGCCAAGCTTCAGGGGTAAACTATGGCTACACCTTC
>TRBV30|15|.|TRBJ1-4|TRBD1
CAWSREGQGDEKLFF
TGTGCCTGGAGTAGAGAGGGACAGGGAGACGAAAAACTGTTTTTT
>TRBV7-2|14|.|TRBJ2-7|TRBD2
CASTPGGVGYEQYF
TGTGCCAGCACCCCGGGAGGGGTAGGCTACGAGCAGTACTTC
>TRBV5-8|15|.|TRBJ1-6|.
CASSSPGRYNSPLHF
TGTGCCAGCAGCTCCCCGGGTCGATATAATTCACCCCTCCACTTT
>TRBV29-1|12|few|TRBJ1-1|.
CSVVAGAGEAFF
TGCAGCGTTGTAGCGGGGGCTGGTGAAGCTTTCTTT
>TRBV24-1|16|.|TRBJ2-1|TRBD2
CATSESLAGAWNEQFF
TGTGCCACCAGTGAATCCCTTGCGGGAGCTTGGAATGAGCAGTTCTTC
>TRBV19|15|.|TRBJ2-2|TRBD2
CASSLGGANTGELFF
TGTGCCAGTAGCCTCGGGGGGGCGAACACCGGGGAGCTGTTTTTT
>TRBV28|15|.|TRBJ1-4|.
CASTSTGATNEKLFF
TGTGCCAGCACCTCGACGGGGGCAACTAATGAAAAACTGTTTTTT
>TRBV5-4|15|.|TRBJ2-7|.
CASSSQRASSYEQYF
TGTGCCAGCAGCTCCCAGCGGGCGAGCTCCTACGAGCAGTACTTC